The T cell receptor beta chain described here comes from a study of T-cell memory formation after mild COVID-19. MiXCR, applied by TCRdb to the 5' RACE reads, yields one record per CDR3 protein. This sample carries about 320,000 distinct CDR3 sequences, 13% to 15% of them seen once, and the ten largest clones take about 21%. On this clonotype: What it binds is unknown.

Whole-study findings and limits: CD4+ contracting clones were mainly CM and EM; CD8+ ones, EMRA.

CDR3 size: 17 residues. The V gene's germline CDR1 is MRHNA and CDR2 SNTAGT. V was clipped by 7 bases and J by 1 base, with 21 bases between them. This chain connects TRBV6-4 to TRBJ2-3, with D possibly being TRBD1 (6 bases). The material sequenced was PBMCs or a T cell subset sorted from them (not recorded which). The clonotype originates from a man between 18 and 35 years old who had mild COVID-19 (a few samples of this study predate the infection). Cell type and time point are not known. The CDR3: CASNRTVRLLCTDTQYF. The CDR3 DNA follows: TGTGCCAGCAATCGGACAGTCAGACTACTATGCACAGATACGCAGTATTTT.